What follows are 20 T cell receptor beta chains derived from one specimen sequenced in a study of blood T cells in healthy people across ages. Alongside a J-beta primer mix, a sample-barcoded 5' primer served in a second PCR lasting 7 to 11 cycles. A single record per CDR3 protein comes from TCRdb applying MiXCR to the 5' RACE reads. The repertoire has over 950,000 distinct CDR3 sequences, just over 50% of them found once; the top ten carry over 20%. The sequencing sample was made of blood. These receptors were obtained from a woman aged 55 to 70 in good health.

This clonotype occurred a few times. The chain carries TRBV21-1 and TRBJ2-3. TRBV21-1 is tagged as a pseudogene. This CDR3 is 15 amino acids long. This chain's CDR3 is CASSRPNLRVGTQYF. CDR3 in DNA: TGTGCCAGCAGCAGACCTAATTTAAGAGTGGGAACGCAGTATTTT.

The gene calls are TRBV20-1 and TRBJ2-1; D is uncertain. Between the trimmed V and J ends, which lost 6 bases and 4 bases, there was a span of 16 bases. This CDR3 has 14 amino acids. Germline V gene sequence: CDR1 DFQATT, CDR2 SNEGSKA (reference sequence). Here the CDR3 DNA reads TGCAGTGCAACCGGGTCCTTTTGGTACAATGAGCAGTTCTTC. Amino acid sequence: CSATGSFWYNEQFF.

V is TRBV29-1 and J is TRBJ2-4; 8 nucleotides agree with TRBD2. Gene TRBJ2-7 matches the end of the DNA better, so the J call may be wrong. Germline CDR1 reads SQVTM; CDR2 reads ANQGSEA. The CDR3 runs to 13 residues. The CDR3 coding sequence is TGCAGCGTTTTAGCGGGAAGCGGGTACGAGCAGTACTTC. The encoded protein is CSVLAGSGYEQYF.

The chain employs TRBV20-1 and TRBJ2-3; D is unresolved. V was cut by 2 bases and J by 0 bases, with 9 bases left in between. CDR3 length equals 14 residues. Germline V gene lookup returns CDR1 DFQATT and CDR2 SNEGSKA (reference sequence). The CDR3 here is CSARIGLSTDTQYF. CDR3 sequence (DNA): TGCAGTGCTAGAATAGGGCTGAGCACAGATACGCAGTATTTT.

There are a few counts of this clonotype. CDR3 sequence reads: CASSPRQGVGYEQYF. CDR3 bases: TGTGCCAGCAGTCCGCGACAGGGAGTCGGCTACGAGCAGTACTTC. This chain links TRBV25-1 with TRBJ2-7; 7 nucleotides match TRBD1. The germline gives CDR1 MGHDK, CDR2 SYGVNS. The CDR3 contains 15 residues. The ends lost 5 bases at V and 3 bases at J; junction bases unmatched: 10.

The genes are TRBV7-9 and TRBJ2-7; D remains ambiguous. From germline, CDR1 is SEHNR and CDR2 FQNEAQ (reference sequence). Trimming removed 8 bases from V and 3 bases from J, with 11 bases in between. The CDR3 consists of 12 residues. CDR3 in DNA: TGTGCCAGCGGTGGCATTGTCTACGAGCAGTACTTC. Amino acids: CASGGIVYEQYF.

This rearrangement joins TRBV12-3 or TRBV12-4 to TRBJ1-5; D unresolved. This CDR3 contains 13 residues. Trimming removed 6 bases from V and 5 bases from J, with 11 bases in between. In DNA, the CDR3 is TGTGCCAGCAGGGGGAATGGTGATCAGCCCCAGCATTTT. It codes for CASRGNGDQPQHF.

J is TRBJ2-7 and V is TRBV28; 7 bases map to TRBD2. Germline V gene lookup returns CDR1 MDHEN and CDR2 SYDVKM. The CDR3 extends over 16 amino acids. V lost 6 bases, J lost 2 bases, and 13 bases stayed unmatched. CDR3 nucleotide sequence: TGTGCCAGCAGCCCCTATAGCGGGCCCAGGGCCTACGAGCAGTACTTC. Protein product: CASSPYSGPRAYEQYF.

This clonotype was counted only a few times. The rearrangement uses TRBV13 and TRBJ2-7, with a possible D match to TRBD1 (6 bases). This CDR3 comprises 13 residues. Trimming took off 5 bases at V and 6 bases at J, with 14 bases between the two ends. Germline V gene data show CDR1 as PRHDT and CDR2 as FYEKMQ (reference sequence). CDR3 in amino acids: CASSPPSTGEQYF. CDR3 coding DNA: TGTGCCAGCAGCCCGCCCTCGACAGGCGAGCAGTACTTC.

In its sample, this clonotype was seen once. The CDR3 nucleotides are TGTGCCAGCAGCTCGGACCTAGCCAAAAACATTCAGTACTTC. Its translation is CASSSDLAKNIQYF. The V and J genes are TRBV7-9 and TRBJ2-4; D gene uncertain. This CDR3 region has 14 residues. Germline V lookup: CDR1 SEHNR, CDR2 FQNEAQ (reference sequence). Trimming left V 4 bases short and J 0 bases short, with 7 bases between. The full variable domain, in which reference TRBV7-9 and TRBJ2-4 provide the parts outside the CDR3, is DTGVSQNPRHKITKRGQNVTFRCDPISEHNRLYWYRQTLGQGPEFLTYFQNEAQLEKSRLLSDRFSAERPKGSFSTLEIQRTEQGDSAMYLCASSSDLAKNIQYFGAGTRLSVL.

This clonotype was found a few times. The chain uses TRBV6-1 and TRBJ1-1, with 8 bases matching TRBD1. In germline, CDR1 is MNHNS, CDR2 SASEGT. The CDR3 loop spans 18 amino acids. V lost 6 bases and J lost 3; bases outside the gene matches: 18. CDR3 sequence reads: CASRPTQGALLMDTEAFF. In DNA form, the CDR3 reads TGTGCCAGCAGACCCACGCAGGGGGCGCTTCTTATGGACACTGAAGCTTTCTTT.

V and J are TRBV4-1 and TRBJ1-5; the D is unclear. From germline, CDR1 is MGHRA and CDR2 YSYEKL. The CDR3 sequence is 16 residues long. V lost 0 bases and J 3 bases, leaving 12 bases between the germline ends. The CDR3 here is CASSQEVRAPNQPQHF. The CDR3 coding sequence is TGCGCCAGCAGCCAAGAAGTGAGGGCACCCAATCAGCCCCAGCATTTT.

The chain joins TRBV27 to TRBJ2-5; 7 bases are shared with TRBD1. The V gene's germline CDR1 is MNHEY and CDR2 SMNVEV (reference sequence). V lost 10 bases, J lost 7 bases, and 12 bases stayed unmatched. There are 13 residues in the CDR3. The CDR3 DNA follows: TGTGCCACCCGGGACAGTGCTTCGGGGACCCAGTACTTC. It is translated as CATRDSASGTQYF.

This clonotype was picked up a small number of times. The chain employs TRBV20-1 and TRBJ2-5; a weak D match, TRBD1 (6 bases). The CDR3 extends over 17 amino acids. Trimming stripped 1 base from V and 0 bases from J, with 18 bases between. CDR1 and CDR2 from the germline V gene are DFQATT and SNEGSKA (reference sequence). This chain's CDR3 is CSARGELTGPYQETQYF. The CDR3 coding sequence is TGCAGTGCTAGAGGTGAATTGACAGGACCATACCAAGAGACCCAGTACTTC.

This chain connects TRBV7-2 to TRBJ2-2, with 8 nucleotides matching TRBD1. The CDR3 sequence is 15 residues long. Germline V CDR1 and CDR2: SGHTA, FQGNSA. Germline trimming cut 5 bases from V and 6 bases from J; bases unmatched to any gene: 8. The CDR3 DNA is TGTGCCAGCAGCCCAGGGGGCGTAGTCTCCGGGGAGCTGTTTTTT. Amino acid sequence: CASSPGGVVSGELFF.

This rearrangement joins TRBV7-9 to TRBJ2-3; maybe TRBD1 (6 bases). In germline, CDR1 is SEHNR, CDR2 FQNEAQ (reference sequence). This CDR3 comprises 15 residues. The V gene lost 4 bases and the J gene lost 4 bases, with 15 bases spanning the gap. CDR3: CASSSRDTDSDTQYF. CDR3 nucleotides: TGTGCCAGCAGCTCCCGGGACACGGATTCAGATACGCAGTATTTT.

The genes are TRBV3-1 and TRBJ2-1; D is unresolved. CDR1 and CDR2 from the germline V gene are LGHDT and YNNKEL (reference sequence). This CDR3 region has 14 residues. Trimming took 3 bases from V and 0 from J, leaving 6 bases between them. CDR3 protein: CASSQMSSYNEQFF. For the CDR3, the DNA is TGTGCCAGCAGCCAGATGAGCTCCTACAATGAGCAGTTCTTC.

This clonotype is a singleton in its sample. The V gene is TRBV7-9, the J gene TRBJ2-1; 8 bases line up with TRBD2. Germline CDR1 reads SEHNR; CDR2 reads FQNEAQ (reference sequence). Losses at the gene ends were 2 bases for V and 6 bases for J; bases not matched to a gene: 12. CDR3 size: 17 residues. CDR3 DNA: TGTGCCAGCAGCTTATCCGAATCCCTAGCGGGTCTCAATGAGCAGTTCTTC. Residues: CASSLSESLAGLNEQFF.

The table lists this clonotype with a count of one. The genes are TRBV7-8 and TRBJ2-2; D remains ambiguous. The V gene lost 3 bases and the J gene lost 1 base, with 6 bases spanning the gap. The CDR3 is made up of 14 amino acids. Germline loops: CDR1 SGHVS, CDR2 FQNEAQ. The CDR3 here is CASSFKRNTGELFF. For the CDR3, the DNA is TGTGCCAGCAGCTTTAAAAGGAACACCGGGGAGCTGTTTTTT.

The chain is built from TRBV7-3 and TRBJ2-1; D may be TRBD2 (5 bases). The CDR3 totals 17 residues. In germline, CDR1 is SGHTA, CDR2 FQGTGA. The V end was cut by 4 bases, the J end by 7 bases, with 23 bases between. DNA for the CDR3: TGTGCCAGCAGCTCCCCTCTGAGCGGAGGAAGACGAAATGAGCAGTTCTTC. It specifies CASSSPLSGGRRNEQFF.